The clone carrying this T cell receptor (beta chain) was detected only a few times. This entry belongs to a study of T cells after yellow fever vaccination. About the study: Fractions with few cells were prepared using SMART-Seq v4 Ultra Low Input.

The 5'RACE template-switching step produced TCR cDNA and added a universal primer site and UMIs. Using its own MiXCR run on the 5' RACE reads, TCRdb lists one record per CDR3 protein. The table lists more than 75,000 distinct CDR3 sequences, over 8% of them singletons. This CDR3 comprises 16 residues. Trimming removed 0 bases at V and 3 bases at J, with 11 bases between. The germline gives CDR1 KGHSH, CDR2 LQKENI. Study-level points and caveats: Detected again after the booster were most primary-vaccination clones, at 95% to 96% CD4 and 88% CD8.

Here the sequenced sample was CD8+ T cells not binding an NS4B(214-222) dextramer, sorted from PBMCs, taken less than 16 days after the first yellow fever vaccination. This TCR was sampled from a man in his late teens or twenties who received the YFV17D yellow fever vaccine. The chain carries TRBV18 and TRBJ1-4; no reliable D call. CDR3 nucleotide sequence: TGTGCCAGCTCACCACCGGAAGCACACCCTAATGAAAAACTGTTTTTT. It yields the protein CASSPPEAHPNEKLFF.